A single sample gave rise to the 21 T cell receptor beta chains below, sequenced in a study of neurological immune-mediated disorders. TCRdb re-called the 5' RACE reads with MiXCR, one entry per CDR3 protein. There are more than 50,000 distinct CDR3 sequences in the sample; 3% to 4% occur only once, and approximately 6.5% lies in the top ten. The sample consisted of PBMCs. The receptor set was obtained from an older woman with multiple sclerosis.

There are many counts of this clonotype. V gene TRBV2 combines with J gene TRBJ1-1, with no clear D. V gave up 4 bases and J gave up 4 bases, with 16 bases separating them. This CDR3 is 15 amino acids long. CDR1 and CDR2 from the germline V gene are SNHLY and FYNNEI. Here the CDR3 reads CASSVNGVMSTEAFF. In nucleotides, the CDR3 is TGTGCCAGCAGTGTGAATGGGGTTATGAGCACTGAAGCTTTCTTT.

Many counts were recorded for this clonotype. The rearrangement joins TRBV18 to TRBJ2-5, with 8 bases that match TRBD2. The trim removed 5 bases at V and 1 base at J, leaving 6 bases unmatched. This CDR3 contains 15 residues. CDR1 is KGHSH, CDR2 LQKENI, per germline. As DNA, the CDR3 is TGTGCCAGCTCATCCGGAGCGGGAGCCCAAGAGACCCAGTACTTC. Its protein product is CASSSGAGAQETQYF.

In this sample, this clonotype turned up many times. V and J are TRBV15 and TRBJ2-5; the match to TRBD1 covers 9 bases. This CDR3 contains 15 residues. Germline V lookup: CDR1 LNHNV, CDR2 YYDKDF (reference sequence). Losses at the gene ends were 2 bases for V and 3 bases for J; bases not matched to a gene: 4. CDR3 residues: CATSRTRTGEETQYF. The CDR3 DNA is TGTGCCACCAGCAGAACTAGGACAGGGGAAGAGACCCAGTACTTC.

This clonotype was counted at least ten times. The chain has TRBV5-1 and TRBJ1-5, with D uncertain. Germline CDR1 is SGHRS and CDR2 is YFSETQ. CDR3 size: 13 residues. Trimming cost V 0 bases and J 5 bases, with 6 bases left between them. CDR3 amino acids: CASSLALDQPQHF. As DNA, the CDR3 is TGCGCCAGCAGCTTGGCCCTGGATCAGCCCCAGCATTTT.

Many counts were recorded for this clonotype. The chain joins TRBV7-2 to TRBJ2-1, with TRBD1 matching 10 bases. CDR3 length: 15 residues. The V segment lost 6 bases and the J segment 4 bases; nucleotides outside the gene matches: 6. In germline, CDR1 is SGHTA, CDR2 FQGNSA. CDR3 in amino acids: CASRYPGQGYNEQFF. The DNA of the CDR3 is TGTGCCAGCAGGTACCCGGGACAGGGGTACAATGAGCAGTTCTTC.

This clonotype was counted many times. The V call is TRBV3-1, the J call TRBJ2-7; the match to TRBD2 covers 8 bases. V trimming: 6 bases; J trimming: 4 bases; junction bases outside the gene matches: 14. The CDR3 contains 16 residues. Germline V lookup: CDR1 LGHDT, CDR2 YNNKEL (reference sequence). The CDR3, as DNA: TGTGCCAGCAGTCACGGACTAGCCCAAGACTTATACGAGCAGTACTTC. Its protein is CASSHGLAQDLYEQYF.

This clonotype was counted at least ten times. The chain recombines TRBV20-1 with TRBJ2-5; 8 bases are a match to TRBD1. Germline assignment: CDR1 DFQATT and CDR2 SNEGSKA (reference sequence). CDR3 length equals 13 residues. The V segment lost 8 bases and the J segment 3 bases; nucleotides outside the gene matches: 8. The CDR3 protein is CSSRPGQEETQYF. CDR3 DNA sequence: TGCAGTTCAAGGCCGGGACAGGAAGAGACCCAGTACTTC.

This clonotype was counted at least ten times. CDR3 in amino acids: CASSKALGGEPPAKYF. As DNA, the CDR3 is TGTGCCAGCAGCAAAGCCCTGGGCGGGGAGCCTCCCGCGAAGTACTTC. The rearrangement links TRBV21-1 to TRBJ2-7; the table's D call TRBD1 went unverified against the DNA. TRBV21-1 is shown as a pseudogene. The CDR3 has 16 residues.

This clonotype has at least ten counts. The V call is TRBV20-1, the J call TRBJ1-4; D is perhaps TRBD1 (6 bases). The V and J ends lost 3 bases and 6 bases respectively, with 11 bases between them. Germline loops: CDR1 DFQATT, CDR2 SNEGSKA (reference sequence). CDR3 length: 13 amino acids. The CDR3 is CSARIPGDEKLFF. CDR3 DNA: TGCAGTGCTAGGATCCCAGGGGATGAAAAACTGTTTTTT.

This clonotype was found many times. CDR3 DNA sequence: TGTGCCAGCAGTCCCCAGGGTCACACCGGGGAGCTGTTTTTT. Translating gives CASSPQGHTGELFF. V and J are TRBV12-3 or TRBV12-4 and TRBJ2-2, with D perhaps matching TRBD1 (5 bases). V gave up 5 bases and J gave up 3 bases, with 10 bases separating them. The CDR3 has 14 amino acids.

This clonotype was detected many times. The CDR3 DNA follows: TGTGCCAGCAGTTACATACCTCCCCTCGCCAGGGAGAATTACAATGAGCAGTTCTTC. It codes for CASSYIPPLARENYNEQFF. This rearrangement joins TRBV6-2 or TRBV6-3 to TRBJ2-1; D may be TRBD1 or TRBD2 (5 bases each). CDR1 MNHEY and CDR2 SVGEGT come from the germline V gene. The germline V and J ends were trimmed by 2 bases and 4 bases, with 24 bases remaining between them. The CDR3 contains 19 residues.

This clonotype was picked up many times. The CDR3, as DNA: TGTGCCAGCAGCCAAGCCCGGGAGACCCAGTACTTC. Translated: CASSQARETQYF. The rearrangement uses TRBV3-1 and TRBJ2-5; D is unclear. Germline V gene data show CDR1 as LGHDT and CDR2 as YNNKEL (reference sequence). The ends were cut back, 1 base at V and 5 bases at J, with 5 bases in the middle. The CDR3 contains 12 residues.

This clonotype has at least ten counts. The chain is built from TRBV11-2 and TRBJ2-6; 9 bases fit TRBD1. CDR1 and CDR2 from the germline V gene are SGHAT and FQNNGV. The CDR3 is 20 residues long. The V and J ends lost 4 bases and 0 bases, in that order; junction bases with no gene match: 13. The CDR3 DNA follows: TGTGCCAGCAGCTGGTTGGTCGGGACAGGGATAGACTCTGGGGCCAACGTCCTGACTTTC. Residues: CASSWLVGTGIDSGANVLTF. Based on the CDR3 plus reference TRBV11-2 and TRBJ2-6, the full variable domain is EAGVAQSPRYKIIEKRQSVAFWCNPISGHATLYWYQQILGQGPKLLIQFQNNGVVDDSQLPKDRFSAERLKGVDSTLKIQPAKLEDSAVYLCASSWLVGTGIDSGANVLTFGAGSRLTVL.

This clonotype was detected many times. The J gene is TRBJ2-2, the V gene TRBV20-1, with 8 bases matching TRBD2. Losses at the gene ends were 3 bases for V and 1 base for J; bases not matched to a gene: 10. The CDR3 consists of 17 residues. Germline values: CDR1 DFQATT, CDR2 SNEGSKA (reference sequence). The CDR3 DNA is TGCAGTGCTAGTGAATGGGGTAGCGGGAAGAACACCGGGGAGCTGTTTTTT. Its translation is CSASEWGSGKNTGELFF.

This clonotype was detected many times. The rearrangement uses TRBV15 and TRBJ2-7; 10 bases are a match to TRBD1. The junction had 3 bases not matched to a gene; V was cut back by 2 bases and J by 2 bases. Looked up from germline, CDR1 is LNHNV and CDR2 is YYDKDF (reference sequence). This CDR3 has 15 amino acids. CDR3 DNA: TGTGCCACCAGCAGACCGGGACAGGGGACCTACGAGCAGTACTTC. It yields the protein CATSRPGQGTYEQYF.

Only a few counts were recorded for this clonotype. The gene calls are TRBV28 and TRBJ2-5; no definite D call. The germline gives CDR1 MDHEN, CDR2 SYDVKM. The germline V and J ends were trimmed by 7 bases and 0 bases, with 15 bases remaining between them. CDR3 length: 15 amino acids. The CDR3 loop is CASKHWGRYQETQYF. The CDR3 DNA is TGTGCCAGCAAGCACTGGGGTAGATACCAAGAGACCCAGTACTTC.

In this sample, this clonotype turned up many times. Here the CDR3 reads CSARVGHSNQPQHF. The CDR3 DNA reads as TGCAGTGCTAGAGTGGGACATAGCAATCAGCCCCAGCATTTT. The V gene is TRBV20-1, the J gene TRBJ1-5; possibly TRBD1 for D (6 bases). The CDR3 runs 14 residues. CDR1 DFQATT and CDR2 SNEGSKA come from the germline V gene (reference sequence). Trimming stripped 1 base from V and 0 bases from J, with 7 bases between.

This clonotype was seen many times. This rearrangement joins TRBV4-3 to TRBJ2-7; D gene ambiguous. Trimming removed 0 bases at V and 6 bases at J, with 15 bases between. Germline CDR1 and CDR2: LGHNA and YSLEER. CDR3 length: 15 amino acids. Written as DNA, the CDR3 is TGCGCCAGCAGCCAAGAACGAGCACAGATCTCCGAGCAGTACTTC. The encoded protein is CASSQERAQISEQYF.

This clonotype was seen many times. The CDR3 protein is CASSLDLYEQYF. CDR3 in DNA: TGTGCCAGCAGCCTCGACCTCTACGAGCAGTACTTC. The chain recombines TRBV7-2 with TRBJ2-7; no clear D gene. V gave up 5 bases and J gave up 3 bases, with 8 bases separating them. In germline, CDR1 is SGHTA, CDR2 FQGNSA. The CDR3 has 12 amino acids.

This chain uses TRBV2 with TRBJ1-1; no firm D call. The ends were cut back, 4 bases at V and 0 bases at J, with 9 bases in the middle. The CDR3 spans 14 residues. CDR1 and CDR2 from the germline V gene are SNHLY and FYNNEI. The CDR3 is CASSVGSLNTEAFF. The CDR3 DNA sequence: TGTGCCAGCAGTGTCGGGTCGTTGAACACTGAAGCTTTCTTT.

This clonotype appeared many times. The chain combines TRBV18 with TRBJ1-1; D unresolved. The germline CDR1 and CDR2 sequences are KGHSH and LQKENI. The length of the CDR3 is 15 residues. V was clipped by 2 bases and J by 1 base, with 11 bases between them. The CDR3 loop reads CASSPARQENTEAFF. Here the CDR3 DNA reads TGTGCCAGCTCACCAGCGAGACAAGAGAACACTGAAGCTTTCTTT.